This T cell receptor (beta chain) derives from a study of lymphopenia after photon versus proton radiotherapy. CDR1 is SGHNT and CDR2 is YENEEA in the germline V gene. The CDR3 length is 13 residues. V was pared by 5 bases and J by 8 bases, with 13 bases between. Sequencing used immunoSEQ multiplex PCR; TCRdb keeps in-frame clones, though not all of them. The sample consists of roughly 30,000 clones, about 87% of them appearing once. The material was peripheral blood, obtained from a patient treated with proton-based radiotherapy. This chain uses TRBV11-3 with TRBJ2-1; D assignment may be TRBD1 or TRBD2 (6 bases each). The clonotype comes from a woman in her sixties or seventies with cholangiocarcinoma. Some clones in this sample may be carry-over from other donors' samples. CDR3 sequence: CASSLMRGDEQFF. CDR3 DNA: TGTGCCAGCAGCCTTATGAGGGGGGATGAGCAGTTCTTC.